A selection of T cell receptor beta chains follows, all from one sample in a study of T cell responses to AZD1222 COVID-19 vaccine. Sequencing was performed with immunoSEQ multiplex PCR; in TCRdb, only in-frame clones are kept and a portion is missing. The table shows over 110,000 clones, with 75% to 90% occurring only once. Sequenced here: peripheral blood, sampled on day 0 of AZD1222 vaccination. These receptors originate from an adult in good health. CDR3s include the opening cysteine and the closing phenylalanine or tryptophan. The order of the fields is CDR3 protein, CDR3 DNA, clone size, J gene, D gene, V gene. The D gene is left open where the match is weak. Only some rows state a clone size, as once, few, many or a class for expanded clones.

CASSYPTDYEQYF	TGTGCCAGCAGTTACCCGACAGATTACGAGCAGTACTTC	-	TRBJ2-7	-	TRBV6-5
CASSQGDRMGNSPLHF	TGCGCCAGCAGCCAAGGCGACAGGATGGGTAATTCACCCCTCCACTTT	-	TRBJ1-6	-	TRBV4-1
CASSYGGEQETQYF	TGTGCCAGCAGTTACGGCGGGGAACAAGAGACCCAGTACTTC	-	TRBJ2-5	-	TRBV6-5
CASSQGGKDIQYF	TGCGCCAGCAGCCAAGGAGGGAAGGACATTCAGTACTTC	-	TRBJ2-4	-	TRBV4-1
CASSLGQGGYSPLHF	TGTGCCAGCAGTTTAGGACAGGGAGGTTATTCACCCCTCCACTTT	-	TRBJ1-6	TRBD1	TRBV6-5
CASSMESGNQPQHF	TGTGCCAGTAGTATGGAATCGGGCAATCAGCCCCAGCATTTT	-	TRBJ1-5	-	TRBV19
CASSSRDRNTIYF	TGCGCCAGCAGCTCCAGGGACAGAAACACCATATATTTT	-	TRBJ1-3	-	TRBV5-1
CASSLDGVQPQHF	TGTGCCAGCAGCTTAGATGGGGTGCAGCCCCAGCATTTT	-	TRBJ1-5	-	TRBV7-6
CASSQGDTSNQPQHF	TGCGCCAGCAGCCAAGGGGACACCAGCAATCAGCCCCAGCATTTT	-	TRBJ1-5	-	TRBV4-1
CASSLFSWAEEKLFF	TGTGCCAGCAGCTTGTTCTCATGGGCAGAAGAAAAACTGTTTTTT	-	TRBJ1-4	-	TRBV5-6
CASRQQVGTEQFF	TGTGCCAGCAGACAACAGGTGGGGACTGAGCAGTTCTTC	-	TRBJ2-1	-	TRBV25-1
CASSFPGNQPQHF	TGTGCCAGCAGTTTTCCTGGCAATCAGCCCCAGCATTTT	-	TRBJ1-5	-	TRBV12-3/TRBV12-4
CASSLARDSYEQYF	TGTGCCAGCAGCTTAGCCCGGGACTCCTACGAGCAGTACTTC	-	TRBJ2-7	-	TRBV13
CASSYYKTNGYTF	TGTGCCAGCAGTTACTACAAGACTAATGGCTACACCTTC	once	TRBJ1-2	-	TRBV6-5
CASSLESSSYNEQFF	TGTGCCAGCAGCTTGGAGAGCAGCTCCTACAATGAGCAGTTCTTC	-	TRBJ2-1	-	TRBV7-6
CASSQRQGGTEAFF	TGTGCCAGCAGCCAGAGACAGGGTGGGACTGAAGCTTTCTTT	-	TRBJ1-1	TRBD1	TRBV14
CASSEDRGGNTEAFF	TGTGCCAGCAGCGAAGACAGGGGCGGAAACACTGAAGCTTTCTTT	-	TRBJ1-1	TRBD1	TRBV2
CASSDSVRGNTIYF	TGTGCCAGCAGTGATTCAGTTCGGGGAAACACCATATATTTT	-	TRBJ1-3	-	TRBV6-1
CASSGETGTSFSIGHEQFF	TGTGCCAGCAGCGGCGAGACCGGGACTAGCTTTAGTATTGGCCATGAGCAGTTCTTC	once	TRBJ2-1	TRBD2	TRBV9
CASSPGGILTRNSPLHF	TGTGCCAGCAGCCCTGGGGGGATACTGACTCGGAATTCACCCCTCCACTTT	-	TRBJ1-6	-	TRBV27
CASGHGRISGNTIYF	TGTGCCAGCGGCCACGGACGCATCTCTGGAAACACCATATATTTT	-	TRBJ1-3	-	TRBV5-8
CASSDAWSDEQFF	TGCGCCAGCAGCGACGCTTGGTCGGATGAGCAGTTCTTC	-	TRBJ2-1	-	TRBV5-1
CASSQRGAWGGYTF	TGCGCCAGCAGCCAACGTGGGGCCTGGGGTGGCTACACCTTC	-	TRBJ1-2	-	TRBV4-1
CASSLPLSSGNTDTQYF	TGTGCCAGCAGTTTACCTCTCTCTAGCGGTAACACAGATACGCAGTATTTT	-	TRBJ2-3	TRBD2	TRBV28
CASSFMGLDYGYTF	TGTGCCAGCAGCTTTATGGGGCTGGACTATGGCTACACCTTC	few	TRBJ1-2	-	TRBV7-8
CATPSGPRESETQYF	TGTGCCACCCCATCAGGGCCGCGCGAATCAGAGACCCAGTACTTC	-	TRBJ2-5	-	TRBV19
CASSPLMVTEAFF	TGTGCCAGCTCACCGCTTATGGTAACGGAAGCTTTCTTT	-	TRBJ1-1	-	TRBV18
CATSDPTGIEQYF	TGTGCCACCAGTGACCCGACAGGGATTGAGCAGTACTTC	-	TRBJ2-7	TRBD1	TRBV24-1
CASSSSGPRGRNEQFF	TGTGCCAGCAGTTCATCCGGGCCCCGGGGGAGGAATGAGCAGTTCTTC	-	TRBJ2-1	-	TRBV28
CSVRVLDREAGNTIYF	TGCAGCGTTCGGGTTTTGGACAGGGAGGCTGGAAACACCATATATTTT	once	TRBJ1-3	TRBD1	TRBV29-1
CASRDRSHWPQHF	TGTGCCAGCAGAGACAGGAGTCATTGGCCCCAGCATTTT	-	TRBJ1-5	-	TRBV28
CAWSVLGNQPQHF	TGTGCCTGGAGTGTACTCGGCAATCAGCCCCAGCATTTT	-	TRBJ1-5	-	TRBV30
CASSQVFSPTGAEKAGTEAFF	TGCGCCAGCAGCCAAGTCTTTTCCCCGACGGGGGCAGAAAAGGCTGGGACTGAAGCTTTCTTT	once	TRBJ1-1	-	TRBV4-1
CASSQWDANTGELFF	TGTGCCAGCAGCCAATGGGACGCGAACACCGGGGAGCTGTTTTTT	-	TRBJ2-2	-	TRBV3-1/TRBV3-2
CASSYSITQVDYGYTF	TGTGCCAGCAGTTACTCGATCACCCAGGTAGACTATGGCTACACCTTC	-	TRBJ1-2	-	TRBV6-6
CASSYGRLAEYEQYF	TGTGCCAGCAGTTACGGCAGACTAGCGGAGTACGAGCAGTACTTC	-	TRBJ2-7	TRBD2	TRBV6-5
CASSGGQAFF	TGTGCCAGCAGCGGGGGACAGGCTTTCTTT	-	TRBJ1-1	TRBD1	TRBV9
CASSPRRGDQFRNYEQYF	TGTGCCAGCTCCCCCCGAAGGGGGGATCAATTTCGGAATTACGAGCAGTACTTC	-	TRBJ2-7	-	TRBV27